One and the same sample provided the 3 T cell receptor beta chains below, sequenced in a study of identical twins. A single record per CDR3 protein comes from TCRdb applying MiXCR to the 5' RACE reads. The sample carries fewer than 450,000 distinct CDR3 sequences, 9% recorded once. The sample consisted of naive T cells sorted from blood. The receptors were sampled from a woman aged 50 to 60 in good health.

At least ten counts were recorded for this clonotype. This sequence joins TRBV12-3 or TRBV12-4 and TRBJ2-1; 10 bases are shared with TRBD1. V dropped 10 bases and J dropped 7; count of bases not matched to a gene: 7. The CDR3 has 13 amino acids. The CDR3 sequence is CATRTGGRNEQFF. CDR3 DNA sequence: TGTGCCACCCGGACAGGGGGTAGGAATGAGCAGTTCTTC.

Ten or more counts support this clonotype. This chain joins TRBV4-1 and TRBJ1-1; D uncertain. CDR3 length: 14 residues. V lost 1 base and J lost 1, with 7 bases in between. Germline lookup yields CDR1 MGHRA and CDR2 YSYEKL. The CDR3 sequence: CASSQGTANTEAFF. CDR3 nucleotide sequence: TGCGCCAGCAGCCAAGGGACGGCGAACACTGAAGCTTTCTTT.

This clonotype appeared many times. The V gene is TRBV24-1, the J gene TRBJ2-3; D possibly matches TRBD1 or TRBD2 (6 bases each). Germline V gene data show CDR1 as KGHDR and CDR2 as SFDVKD. This CDR3 region has 17 residues. V was clipped by 9 bases and J by 4 bases, with 25 bases between them. The chain's CDR3 is CATSEGGFESAPDTQYF. Written as DNA, the CDR3 is TGTGCCACCTCCGAGGGGGGCTTCGAATCGGCCCCAGATACGCAGTATTTT.